The clone carrying this T cell receptor beta chain came up many times. Its cognate antigen is unknown. These data originate in a study of neurological immune-mediated disorders. Study results and limitations: The most TCR clonal expansion was seen in HTLV-1-associated myelopathy, and the least was seen in multiple sclerosis, which fell below healthy controls.

5'RACE generated cDNA with 10-nucleotide random UMIs. TCRdb ran MiXCR on the 5' RACE reads and lists one entry per CDR3 protein. The sample shows under 90,000 distinct CDR3 sequences, about 9.3% of them seen only once. CDR1 and CDR2 from the germline V gene are SGHRS and YFSETQ. The CDR3 spans 15 residues. Trimming cost V 5 bases and J 0 bases, with 11 bases left between them. The material sequenced was PBMCs. The chain is built from TRBV5-1 and TRBJ1-4; maybe TRBD1 (6 bases). This TCR came from a man aged 35 to 55 in good health. The CDR3 loop reads CASRTEGATNEKLFF. CDR3 sequence (DNA): TGCGCCAGCAGGACGGAGGGGGCAACTAATGAAAAACTGTTTTTT.